These 6 T cell receptor beta chains share one sample of origin, sequenced in a study of shared clonotypes between healthy human individuals. Data came from immunoSEQ multiplex PCR; TCRdb stores just in-frame clones and leaves some out. The table lists more than 2 million clones, nearly 97% of them singletons. Sequenced sample: naive CD4+ T cells sorted from blood. As for subset: CD45RA+ positively selected. These receptors were collected from a man aged 18 to 35 in good health.

The V call is TRBV27, the J call TRBJ2-2, with D possibly being TRBD1 (6 bases). Germline CDR1 reads MNHEY; CDR2 reads SMNVEV (reference sequence). The CDR3 totals 16 residues. The germline V and J ends were trimmed by 6 bases and 3 bases, with 17 bases remaining between them. Here the CDR3 DNA reads TGTGCCAGCAGGAGGTTCGGACAGCGATACACCGGGGAGCTGTTTTTT. This gives the protein CASRRFGQRYTGELFF.

The gene calls are TRBV7-9 and TRBJ2-1, with 9 bases that match TRBD2. The CDR3 spans 18 residues. V lost 5 bases, J lost 0 bases, and 11 bases stayed unmatched. Germline loops: CDR1 SEHNR, CDR2 FQNEAQ (reference sequence). The CDR3 sequence is CASSRRTTSGGSYNEQFF. The CDR3 coding sequence is TGTGCCAGCAGCCGACGAACGACTAGCGGAGGCTCCTACAATGAGCAGTTCTTC.

The chain links TRBV29-1 to TRBJ2-1; D is perhaps TRBD2 (6 bases). The CDR3 spans 15 residues. CDR1 is SQVTM and CDR2 is ANQGSEA in the germline V gene. The V and J ends lost 5 bases and 4 bases respectively, with 18 bases between them. The CDR3 nucleotides read TGCAGCGTTTTGAGGGACTCGTCCTTATACAATGAGCAGTTCTTC. This gives the protein CSVLRDSSLYNEQFF.

J is TRBJ1-1 and V is TRBV12-5; tentatively, D is TRBD1 (6 bases). Germline CDR1 reads LGHNT; CDR2 reads FRNRAP. The CDR3 runs to 17 residues. V was clipped by 0 bases and J by 0 bases, with 14 bases between them. CDR3 region: CASGLVLTGIMNTEAFF. The CDR3 DNA sequence: TGTGCTAGTGGTTTGGTACTGACAGGCATTATGAACACTGAAGCTTTCTTT.

To note about this clone: The sample carries other DNA sequences with the same CDR3. This chain uses TRBV5-4 with TRBJ2-3; a possible D gene is TRBD1 (5 bases). CDR1 is SGHNT and CDR2 is YYREEE in the germline V gene (reference sequence). There are 12 residues in the CDR3. Trimming removed 4 bases from V and 3 bases from J, with 6 bases in between. The CDR3 reads CASSPGTDTQYF. DNA for the CDR3: TGTGCCAGCAGCCCAGGGACAGATACGCAGTATTTT.

This chain uses TRBV6-1 with TRBJ2-7, with TRBD1 matching 10 bases. Unmatched junction bases numbered 10, after V lost 7 bases and J lost 4 bases. The CDR3 covers 15 residues. The germline gives CDR1 MNHNS, CDR2 SASEGT. CDR3: CASNPSGTGVYEQYF. The CDR3 DNA is TGTGCCAGCAATCCAAGCGGGACAGGGGTTTACGAGCAGTACTTC.